This TCR beta chain came from a study of T-cell memory formation after mild COVID-19. V was cut by 3 bases and J by 8 bases, with 20 bases left in between. This CDR3 spans 14 amino acids. Germline loops: CDR1 SQVTM, CDR2 ANQGSEA. The sample holds a few counts of this clonotype. TCRdb called the 5' RACE reads again in MiXCR, with one record for every CDR3 protein. The data contain about 430,000 distinct CDR3 sequences, roughly 24% of them singletons. V and J are TRBV29-1 and TRBJ2-7; possible D gene TRBD1, 6 bases. The source material was PBMCs or a T cell subset sorted from them (not recorded which). The source is an adult woman who had mild COVID-19 (a few samples of this study predate the infection). Cell type and time point are not known. CDR3 in amino acids: CSVETGPGVGQQYF. For the CDR3, the DNA is TGCAGCGTTGAGACCGGGCCAGGGGTGGGCCAGCAGTACTTC.